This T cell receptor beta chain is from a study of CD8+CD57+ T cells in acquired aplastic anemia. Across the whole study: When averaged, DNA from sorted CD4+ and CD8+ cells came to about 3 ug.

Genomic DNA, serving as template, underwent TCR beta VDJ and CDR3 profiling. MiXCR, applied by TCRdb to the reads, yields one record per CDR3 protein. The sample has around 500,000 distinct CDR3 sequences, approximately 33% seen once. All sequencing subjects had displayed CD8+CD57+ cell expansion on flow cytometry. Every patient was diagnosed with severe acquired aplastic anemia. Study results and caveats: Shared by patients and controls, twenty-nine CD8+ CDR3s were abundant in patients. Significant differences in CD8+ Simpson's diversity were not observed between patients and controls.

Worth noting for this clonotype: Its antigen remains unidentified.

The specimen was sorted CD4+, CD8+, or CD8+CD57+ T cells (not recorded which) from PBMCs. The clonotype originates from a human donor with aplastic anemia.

Here the CDR3 reads CATSRGRVNSGNTF. The DNA of the CDR3 is TGTGCCACCAGCAGAGGCAGGGTCAACTCTGGAAACACCTTC. The V and J genes are TRBV15 and TRBJ1-2, with D tentatively TRBD1 (5 bases). From germline, CDR1 is LNHNV and CDR2 YYDKDF (reference sequence). This CDR3 comprises 14 residues. V lost 1 base to trimming and J lost 12 bases, with 18 bases between them.